One and the same sample provided the 3 T cell receptor beta chains below, sequenced in a study of shared clonotypes between healthy human individuals. Libraries were prepared by immunoSEQ multiplex PCR; TCRdb keeps only in-frame clonotypes and omits some of them. Counted here are around 500,000 clones, more than 75% occurring once; the ten biggest clones make up about 11%. Sequencing was carried out using PBMCs. These receptors were collected from a woman in her 40s in good health. Some clones in this sample may be carry-over from other donors' samples.

This clone was seen only a few times. This rearrangement joins TRBV5-5 to TRBJ1-2; 7 bases align to TRBD1. CDR1 SGHKS and CDR2 YYEKEE come from the germline V gene (reference sequence). Unmatched junction bases numbered 8, after V lost 0 bases and J lost 6 bases. This CDR3 contains 15 residues. This CDR3 is CASSLGGQLGDGYTF. The CDR3, as DNA: TGTGCCAGCAGCTTGGGGGGACAGCTCGGGGATGGCTACACCTTC.

This clone was recorded a few times. The chain links TRBV14 to TRBJ2-5; 14 nucleotides line up with TRBD2. Germline V gene lookup returns CDR1 SGHDN and CDR2 FVKESK. The ends lost 6 bases at V and 7 bases at J; junction bases unmatched: 4. This CDR3 comprises 14 residues. For the CDR3, the DNA is TGTGCCAGCAGTGGGACTAGCGGGAGTGGGACCCAGTACTTC. Translating it yields CASSGTSGSGTQYF.

This clone was counted many times. This chain uses TRBV6-1 with TRBJ1-2; D is unclear. V lost 6 bases and J lost 6, with 17 bases in between. CDR1 MNHNS and CDR2 SASEGT come from the germline V gene. The CDR3 has 14 amino acids. The CDR3 region is CASRAGPEMDGYTF. For the CDR3, the DNA is TGTGCCAGCAGGGCCGGGCCAGAGATGGATGGCTACACCTTC.